Listed below are T cell receptor beta chains from one sample, sequenced in a study of cytomegalovirus exposure and HLA in healthy donors. Profiled with immunoSEQ multiplex PCR; TCRdb holds only in-frame clones, not every one. The table shows about 330,000 clones, with 80% to 90% occurring only once. The sample was PBMCs. The receptors stem from a woman between 18 and 29 years old in good health and CMV-seronegative. Each CDR3 is given without its conserved first and last residue.

V gene	J gene	CDR3 protein
TRBV27	TRBJ2-5	ASSIFQGEGETQY
TRBV2	TRBJ2-7	ASLQGRNEQY
TRBV6-6	TRBJ2-1	ASSAQHNEQF
TRBV19	TRBJ1-4	ASSGGAATNEKLF
TRBV4-2	TRBJ2-7	ASSQETSGTPYEQY
TRBV5-1	TRBJ1-2	ASSLVQGDGYT
TRBV19	TRBJ1-1	ASSTLAGWVKNTEAF
TRBV5-1	TRBJ1-5	ASSLAGQGNQPQH
TRBV16	TRBJ1-4	ASSRRRRDRDEKLF
TRBV7-4	TRBJ2-3	ASSFLLAGFAADTQY
TRBV5-5	TRBJ1-5	ASSLFRGGQPQH
TRBV2	TRBJ1-1	ASSLGMNTEAF
TRBV28	TRBJ2-2	ASSPRGAANTGELF
TRBV10-3	TRBJ2-7	AITKTTERKRYEQY
TRBV6-1	TRBJ2-1	ASSSERGSYNEQF
TRBV2	TRBJ2-3	ASRVGTDTQY
TRBV27	TRBJ2-1	ASSSGLAGVNEQF
TRBV9	TRBJ2-1	ASSTTLVAGGANEQF
TRBV28	TRBJ1-3	ASSLWRTGNTIY
TRBV4-1	TRBJ2-3	ASSPSPGQGAPDTQY
TRBV19	TRBJ2-7	ASSIGQGIYEQY
TRBV5-6	TRBJ1-2	ASSLQGIYGYT
TRBV4-3	TRBJ1-5	ASSQGWVEGRDQPQH
TRBV2	TRBJ1-3	ASSEDRGRNTIY
TRBV27	TRBJ2-7	ASSLRSAGGPYEQY
TRBV28	TRBJ2-7	ASCQFDEQY
TRBV29-1	TRBJ2-7	SVTQGYEQY
TRBV28	TRBJ2-7	ASSSENSSYEQY
TRBV5-6	TRBJ2-1	ASSPTGAGGSDEQF
TRBV29-1	TRBJ2-3	SLGGGVNTDTQY
TRBV10-3	TRBJ2-7	AISSPTTQGYEQY
TRBV7-9	TRBJ1-1	ASSSSGRWAEAF
TRBV28	TRBJ1-5	ASSLRWGVSGNQPQH
TRBV4-2	TRBJ2-2	ASSQGSGMNTGELF
TRBV5-6	TRBJ2-3	ASSPGAGGPTDTQY
TRBV14	TRBJ2-7	ASSHPDRAYEQY
TRBV9	TRBJ2-2	ASSVRAGVGTGELF
TRBV18	TRBJ2-5	ASSPAKETQY
TRBV7-2	TRBJ2-1	ASSLSSPGHEQF
TRBV18	TRBJ1-1	ASSPSEDMNTEAF
TRBV5-1	TRBJ2-7	ASSTRDREVEQY
TRBV4-1	TRBJ2-1	ASSQDWTSGKSSYNEQF
TRBV6-5	TRBJ2-7	ASSSLAVRAYEQY
TRBV19	TRBJ2-7	ASSKFRSGSSYEQY
TRBV6-5	TRBJ2-3	ASSSGQGGTDTQY
TRBV5-1	TRBJ2-7	ASSLAGGIYEQY
TRBV18	TRBJ2-7	ASSPGGTGTYEQY
TRBV11-2	TRBJ1-2	ASSHSPYGYT
TRBV5-1	TRBJ2-6	ASSLEVAGGLGANVLT
TRBV29-1	TRBJ2-1	SVLAGGWNEQF